What follows are 5 T cell receptor beta chains derived from one specimen sequenced in a study of blood T cell repertoires in COVID-19. Data came from immunoSEQ multiplex PCR; TCRdb stores just in-frame clones and leaves some out. Among about 170,000 clones, 80% to 85% were seen once, and the ten largest hold less than 3%. The sequenced material came from peripheral blood. These receptors were collected from a human donor with acute or convalescent COVID-19. The donor label of this sample is uncertain.

The V gene is TRBV28, the J gene TRBJ2-7; weak D call: TRBD1 (6 bases). Germline V lookup: CDR1 MDHEN, CDR2 SYDVKM. V dropped 2 bases and J dropped 4 bases, with 9 bases sitting between them. There are 13 residues in the CDR3. CDR3 sequence reads: CASSLVQGYEQYF. The CDR3 coding sequence is TGTGCCAGCAGTTTAGTACAGGGATACGAGCAGTACTTC.

This rearrangement joins TRBV6-5 to TRBJ2-2, with TRBD2 matching 13 bases. The CDR3 totals 14 residues. CDR1 is MNHEY and CDR2 is SVGAGI in the germline V gene. J gave up 8 bases and V 5 bases, and 2 bases lay outside the gene matches. CDR3 nucleotide sequence: TGTGCCAGCAGTACACTAGCGGGAGGGGGGGAGCTGTTTTTT. This gives the protein CASSTLAGGGELFF.

The genes are TRBV9 and TRBJ2-2; TRBD1 matches at 8 bases. V gave up 5 bases and J gave up 4 bases; unmatched junction bases: 1. The CDR3 extends over 13 amino acids. In germline, CDR1 is SGDLS, CDR2 YYNGEE. The CDR3 DNA reads TGTGCCAGCAGGACAGGGGTCACCGGGGAGCTGTTTTTT. It codes for CASRTGVTGELFF.

The V and J genes are TRBV6-1 and TRBJ1-5; 8 nucleotides align to TRBD1. This CDR3 has 15 amino acids. The V gene's germline CDR1 is MNHNS and CDR2 SASEGT. Trimming took 3 bases from V and 0 from J; bases not matched to a gene: 1. Written as DNA, the CDR3 is TGTGCCAGCAGTGATACAGGGGGTAGCAATCAGCCCCAGCATTTT. This gives the protein CASSDTGGSNQPQHF.

The gene calls are TRBV9 and TRBJ2-3; no firm D call. Trimming left V 3 bases short and J 9 bases short, with 14 bases between. The CDR3 extends over 13 amino acids. Germline values: CDR1 SGDLS, CDR2 YYNGEE. The CDR3 is CASSGDVLSTQYF. CDR3 nucleotides: TGTGCCAGCAGCGGAGATGTACTAAGCACGCAGTATTTT.